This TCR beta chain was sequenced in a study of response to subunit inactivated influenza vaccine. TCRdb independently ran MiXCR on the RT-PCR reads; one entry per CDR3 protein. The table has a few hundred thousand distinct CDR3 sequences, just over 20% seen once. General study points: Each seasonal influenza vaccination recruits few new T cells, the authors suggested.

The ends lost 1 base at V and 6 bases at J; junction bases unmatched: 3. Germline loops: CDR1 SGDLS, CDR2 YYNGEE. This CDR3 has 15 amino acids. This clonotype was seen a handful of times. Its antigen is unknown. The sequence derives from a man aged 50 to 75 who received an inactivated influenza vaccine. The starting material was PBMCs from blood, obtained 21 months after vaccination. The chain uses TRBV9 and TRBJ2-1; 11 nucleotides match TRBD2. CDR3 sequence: CASSVLGTSGNEQFF. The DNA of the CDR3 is TGTGCCAGCAGCGTACTGGGGACTAGCGGCAATGAGCAGTTCTTC.